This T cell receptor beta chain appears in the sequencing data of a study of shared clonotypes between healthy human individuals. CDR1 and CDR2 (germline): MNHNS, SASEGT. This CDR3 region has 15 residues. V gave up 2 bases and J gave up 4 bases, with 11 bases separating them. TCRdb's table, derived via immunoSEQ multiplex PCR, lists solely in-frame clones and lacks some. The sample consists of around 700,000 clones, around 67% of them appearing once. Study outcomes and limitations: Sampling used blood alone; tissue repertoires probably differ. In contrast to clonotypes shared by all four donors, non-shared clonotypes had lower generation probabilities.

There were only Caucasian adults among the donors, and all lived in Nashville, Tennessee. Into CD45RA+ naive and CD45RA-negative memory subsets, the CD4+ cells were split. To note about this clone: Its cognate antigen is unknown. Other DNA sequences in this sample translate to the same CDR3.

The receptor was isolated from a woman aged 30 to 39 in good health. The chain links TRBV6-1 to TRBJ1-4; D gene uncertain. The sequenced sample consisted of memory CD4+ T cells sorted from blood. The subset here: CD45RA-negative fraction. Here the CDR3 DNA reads TGTGCCAGCAGTGAACGAGGAGCTGGTAATGAAAAACTGTTTTTT. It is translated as CASSERGAGNEKLFF.